Below, 22 T cell receptor beta chains from the same sample are listed, as sequenced in a study of response to subunit inactivated influenza vaccine. TCRdb redid the calling of the RT-PCR reads with MiXCR, one entry per CDR3 protein. The sample comprises about 700,000 distinct CDR3 sequences, 11% to 15% of which are singletons, and 7.6% rests with the top ten. The material was PBMCs from blood, obtained approximately 15 days before vaccination. These receptors originate from a man aged 45-60 years who received an inactivated influenza vaccine.

This clonotype has a handful of counts. The V and J genes are TRBV29-1 and TRBJ2-2; 10 bases are a match to TRBD2. Germline loops: CDR1 SQVTM, CDR2 ANQGSEA. The CDR3 spans 16 residues. J was trimmed by 0 bases and V by 6 bases; bases with no gene match: 7. In nucleotides, the CDR3 is TGCAGCGTAAGTGGACTAGCGGAAACGAACACCGGGGAGCTGTTTTTT. Translating gives CSVSGLAETNTGELFF.

The V call is TRBV19, the J call TRBJ1-2, with 7 bases matching TRBD1. Germline CDR1 LNHDA, CDR2 SQIVND (reference sequence). The ends lost 10 bases at V and 4 bases at J; junction bases unmatched: 9. This CDR3 has 13 residues. CDR3 nucleotide sequence: TGTGCCACCCGGGACAGAGGTACCTATGGCTACACCTTC. Protein product: CATRDRGTYGYTF.

This clonotype was counted many times. The rearrangement uses TRBV5-1 and TRBJ1-1; tentatively, D is TRBD1 (5 bases). The CDR3 contains 17 residues. Looked up from germline, CDR1 is SGHRS and CDR2 is YFSETQ. Trimming removed 0 bases from V and 0 bases from J, with 15 bases in between. This CDR3 reads CASSLAQGPGLNTEAFF. Here the CDR3 DNA reads TGCGCCAGCAGCTTGGCCCAGGGTCCCGGGCTGAACACTGAAGCTTTCTTT.

The rearrangement joins TRBV3-1 to TRBJ2-1, with D possibly being TRBD2 (5 bases). V lost 2 bases and J 6 bases, leaving 20 bases between the germline ends. The CDR3 extends over 17 amino acids. CDR1 and CDR2 (germline): LGHDT, YNNKEL (reference sequence). The CDR3 DNA is TGTGCCAGCAGCCAACGTCAAAAACTCTTGACTACCAATGAGCAGTTCTTC. It codes for CASSQRQKLLTTNEQFF.

There are a few counts of this clonotype. The chain recombines TRBV7-2 with TRBJ2-4, with no clear D. Germline-derived CDR1 and CDR2 are SGHTA and FQGNSA. This CDR3 has 14 amino acids. V gave up 2 bases and J gave up 8 bases, with 13 bases separating them. The CDR3 here is CASSLRRPPDIQYF. The CDR3 region has the DNA TGTGCCAGCAGCTTAAGGCGGCCCCCTGACATTCAGTACTTC.

V gene TRBV12-3 or TRBV12-4 combines with J gene TRBJ2-3; 8 positions match TRBD2. The V and J ends lost 7 bases and 8 bases, in that order; junction bases with no gene match: 14. The CDR3 runs to 15 residues. The CDR3 nucleotides read TGTGCCAGCACCCGGACTAGCCTAGGGGGAGGTACGCAGTATTTT. Translated: CASTRTSLGGGTQYF.

This clonotype has a handful of counts. This rearrangement joins TRBV6-4 to TRBJ1-1, with 8 bases lining up with TRBD1. The CDR3 is 19 residues long. Trimming removed 5 bases from V and 1 base from J; junction bases left unmatched: 18. Germline assignment: CDR1 MRHNA and CDR2 SNTAGT. CDR3 region: CASSTSPGQALFGNTEAFF. The CDR3 nucleotides are TGTGCCAGCAGTACTAGTCCGGGACAGGCTCTTTTCGGGAACACTGAAGCTTTCTTT.

The rearrangement links TRBV15 to TRBJ2-7; no reliable D call. Germline CDR1 is LNHNV and CDR2 is YYDKDF (reference sequence). V shed 1 base and J shed 2 bases, with 6 bases lying between them. This CDR3 comprises 13 residues. The CDR3 region is CATSRGRTYEQYF. Written as DNA, the CDR3 is TGTGCCACCAGCAGAGGCAGGACCTACGAGCAGTACTTC.

A few counts support this clonotype. The rearrangement joins TRBV3-1 to TRBJ1-2; 8 nucleotides agree with TRBD1. The CDR3 has 14 residues. The V gene's germline CDR1 is LGHDT and CDR2 YNNKEL (reference sequence). The ends lost 3 bases at V and 5 bases at J; junction bases unmatched: 5. The chain's CDR3 is CASSQGQVIYGYTF. DNA for the CDR3: TGTGCCAGCAGCCAGGGACAGGTGATATATGGCTACACCTTC.

This clonotype was counted ten times or more. The chain has TRBV28 and TRBJ2-7; 7 bases align to TRBD1. This CDR3 is built from 15 residues. Unmatched junction bases numbered 15, after V lost 6 bases and J lost 7 bases. The germline CDR1 and CDR2 sequences are MDHEN and SYDVKM. CDR3 protein: CASRGALGGTEEQYF. The CDR3 DNA reads TGTGCCAGCAGAGGGGCGTTAGGGGGCACTGAGGAGCAGTACTTC.

This clonotype was counted at least ten times. The chain carries TRBV12-3 or TRBV12-4 and TRBJ2-2; D remains unclear. The V and J ends lost 3 bases and 2 bases respectively, with 1 base between them. The CDR3 is 12 residues long. DNA of the CDR3: TGTGCCAGCAGTTTTAACACCGGGGAGCTGTTTTTT. Protein: CASSFNTGELFF.

The chain recombines TRBV7-9 with TRBJ1-6; 7 nucleotides line up with TRBD1. Looked up from germline, CDR1 is SEHNR and CDR2 is FQNEAQ (reference sequence). The CDR3 is 16 residues long. Unmatched junction bases numbered 10, after V lost 5 bases and J lost 6 bases. The CDR3 protein is CASSRSAGQTNSPLHF. CDR3 DNA: TGTGCCAGCAGCCGATCCGCGGGACAGACTAATTCACCCCTCCACTTT. The variable domain in full, with the rest retrieved from reference TRBV7-9 and TRBJ1-6, is DTGVSQNPRHKITKRGQNVTFRCDPISEHNRLYWYRQTLGQGPEFLTYFQNEAQLEKSRLLSDRFSAERPKGSFSTLEIQRTEQGDSAMYLCASSRSAGQTNSPLHFGNGTRLTVT.

J is TRBJ2-2 and V is TRBV30; 10 bases match TRBD1. The V and J ends lost 3 bases and 11 bases, in that order; junction bases with no gene match: 9. This CDR3 has 14 amino acids. Per the germline V gene, CDR1 is GTSNPN and CDR2 is SVGIG (reference sequence). CDR3 DNA sequence: TGTGCCTGGAGCGCGGGACAGGGGCCTCCTGAGCTGTTTTTT. Translation: CAWSAGQGPPELFF.

This clonotype showed up just a few times. V is TRBV20-1 and J is TRBJ2-1; 10 bases are a match to TRBD2. The CDR3 has 15 residues. Germline V gene lookup returns CDR1 DFQATT and CDR2 SNEGSKA (reference sequence). V lost 6 bases to trimming and J lost 4 bases; unmatched junction nucleotides: 9. The CDR3 sequence: CSATTGTSVYNEQFF. The CDR3 coding sequence is TGCAGTGCGACCACCGGGACTAGCGTATACAATGAGCAGTTCTTC.

The chain couples TRBV11-1 to TRBJ2-3; no clear D. Germline V gene data show CDR1 as SGHAT and CDR2 as FQDESV (reference sequence). The CDR3 spans 18 residues. Trimming took 1 base from V and 1 from J, leaving 18 bases between them. In nucleotides, the CDR3 is TGTGCCAGCAGCTTAGTTTGGTACTCCATGTATGGCACAGATACGCAGTATTTT. It translates to CASSLVWYSMYGTDTQYF. Using reference TRBV11-1 and TRBJ2-3 for the parts outside the CDR3, the full variable domain is EAEVAQSPRYKITEKSQAVAFWCDPISGHATLYWYRQILGQGPELLVQFQDESVVDDSQLPKDRFSAERLKGVDSTLKIQPAELGDSAMYLCASSLVWYSMYGTDTQYFGPGTRLTVL.

CDR3 nucleotides: TGTGCCAGCAGTTTCCCGGGACAGGGGGTCGAGCAGTACTTC. Translating it yields CASSFPGQGVEQYF. V gene TRBV28 combines with J gene TRBJ2-7; TRBD1 matches at 11 bases. The CDR3 is 14 residues long. Germline CDR1 reads MDHEN; CDR2 reads SYDVKM. V shed 3 bases, J shed 6 bases, and the junction held 4 bases outside the gene matches.

This clonotype was detected only a few times. The chain is built from TRBV12-3 or TRBV12-4 and TRBJ1-4; D remains unclear. This CDR3 is built from 14 residues. Trimming left V 0 bases short and J 5 bases short, with 7 bases between. As DNA, the CDR3 is TGTGCCAGCAGTTTAGCGCTAGGGAATGAAAAACTGTTTTTT. Its translation: CASSLALGNEKLFF.

This clonotype was seen a handful of times. The genes are TRBV29-1 and TRBJ1-2; 8 bases match TRBD1. The CDR3 runs to 13 residues. CDR1 is SQVTM, CDR2 ANQGSEA, per germline. Trimming took 3 bases from V and 4 from J; bases not matched to a gene: 4. CDR3 sequence reads: CSVEEDRAYGYTF. CDR3 DNA sequence: TGCAGCGTTGAGGAGGACAGGGCCTATGGCTACACCTTC.

J is TRBJ2-2 and V is TRBV6-1; tentative D call: TRBD1 (5 bases). Trimming stripped 4 bases from V and 4 bases from J, with 10 bases between. CDR1 and CDR2 (germline): MNHNS, SASEGT. The CDR3 consists of 14 residues. CDR3 in amino acids: CASSGQGSTGELFF. CDR3 nucleotide sequence: TGTGCCAGCAGTGGTCAGGGTAGCACCGGGGAGCTGTTTTTT.

This clonotype was seen repeatedly, ten times or more. The chain is built from TRBV12-3 or TRBV12-4 and TRBJ1-1; D may be TRBD1 (5 bases). V was cut by 8 bases and J by 0 bases, with 16 bases left in between. The CDR3 has 15 amino acids. The CDR3 nucleotides read TGTGCCAGCCGAGAGGGGAATTTCATGAACACTGAAGCTTTCTTT. Translation gives CASREGNFMNTEAFF.

This clonotype was counted only a few times. V is TRBV9 and J is TRBJ2-1, with 7 positions matching TRBD2. Looked up from germline, CDR1 is SGDLS and CDR2 is YYNGEE. The CDR3 runs 15 residues. Trimming at V came to 3 bases and at J to 5 bases, leaving 8 bases not matched to a gene. CDR3 loop: CASSARDYSDNEQFF. The CDR3 region has the DNA TGTGCCAGCAGCGCCCGGGACTATTCGGACAATGAGCAGTTCTTC.

In its sample, this clonotype was seen a few times. The rearrangement uses TRBV6-1 and TRBJ2-7; no definite D call. Trimming pared 2 bases from V and 4 bases from J, leaving 9 bases between. CDR1 and CDR2 from the germline V gene are MNHNS and SASEGT. CDR3 length equals 13 residues. The CDR3 coding sequence is TGTGCCAGCAGTGAATACCAAACTTACGAGCAGTACTTC. It codes for CASSEYQTYEQYF.